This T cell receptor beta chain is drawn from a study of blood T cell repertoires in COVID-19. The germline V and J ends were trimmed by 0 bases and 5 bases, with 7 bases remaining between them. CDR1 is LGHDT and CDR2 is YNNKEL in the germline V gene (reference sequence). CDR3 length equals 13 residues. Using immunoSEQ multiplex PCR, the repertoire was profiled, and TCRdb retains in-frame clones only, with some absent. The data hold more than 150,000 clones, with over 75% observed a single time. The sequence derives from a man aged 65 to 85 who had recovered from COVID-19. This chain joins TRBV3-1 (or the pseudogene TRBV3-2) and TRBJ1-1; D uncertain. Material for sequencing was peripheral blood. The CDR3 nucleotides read TGTGCCAGCAGCCAAGAGTCCAGGACTGAAGCTTTCTTT. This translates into CASSQESRTEAFF.